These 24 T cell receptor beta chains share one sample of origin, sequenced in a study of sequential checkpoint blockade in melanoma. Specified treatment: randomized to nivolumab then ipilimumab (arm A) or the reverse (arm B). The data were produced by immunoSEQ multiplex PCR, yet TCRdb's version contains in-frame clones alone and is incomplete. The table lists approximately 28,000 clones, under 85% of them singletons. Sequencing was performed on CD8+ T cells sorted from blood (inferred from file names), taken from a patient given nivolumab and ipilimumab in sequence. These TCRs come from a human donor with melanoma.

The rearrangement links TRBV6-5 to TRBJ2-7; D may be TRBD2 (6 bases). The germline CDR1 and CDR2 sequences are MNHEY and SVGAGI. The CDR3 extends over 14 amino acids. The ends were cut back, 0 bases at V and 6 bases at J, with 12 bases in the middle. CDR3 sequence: CASSYSEGSIEQYF. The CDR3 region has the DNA TGTGCCAGCAGTTACTCGGAGGGTAGCATCGAGCAGTACTTC.

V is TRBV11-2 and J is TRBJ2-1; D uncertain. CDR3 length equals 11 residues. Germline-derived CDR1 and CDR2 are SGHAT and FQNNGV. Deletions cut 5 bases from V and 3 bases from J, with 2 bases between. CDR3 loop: CASSHYNEQFF. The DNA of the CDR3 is TGTGCCAGCAGCCACTACAATGAGCAGTTCTTC. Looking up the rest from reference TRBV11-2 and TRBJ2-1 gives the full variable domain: EAGVAQSPRYKIIEKRQSVAFWCNPISGHATLYWYQQILGQGPKLLIQFQNNGVVDDSQLPKDRFSAERLKGVDSTLKIQPAKLEDSAVYLCASSHYNEQFFGPGTRLTVL.

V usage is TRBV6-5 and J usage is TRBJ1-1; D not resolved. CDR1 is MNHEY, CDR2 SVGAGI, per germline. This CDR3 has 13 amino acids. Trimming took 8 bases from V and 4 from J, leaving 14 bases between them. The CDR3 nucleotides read TGTGCCAGCTCAATAGGAGGGAGCACTGAAGCTTTCTTT. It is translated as CASSIGGSTEAFF.

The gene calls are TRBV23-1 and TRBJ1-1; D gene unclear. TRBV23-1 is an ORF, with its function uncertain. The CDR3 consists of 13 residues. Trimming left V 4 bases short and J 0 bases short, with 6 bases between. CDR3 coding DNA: TGCGCCAGCAGTCCAGGCCTGAACACTGAAGCTTTCTTT. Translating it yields CASSPGLNTEAFF.

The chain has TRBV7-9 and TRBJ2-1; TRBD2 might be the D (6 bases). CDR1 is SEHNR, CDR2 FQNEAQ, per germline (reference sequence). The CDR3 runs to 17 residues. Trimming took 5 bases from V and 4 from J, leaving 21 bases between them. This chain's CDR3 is CASSPVAGPVLYNEQFF. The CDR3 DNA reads TGTGCCAGCAGCCCCGTCGCGGGGCCCGTTCTATACAATGAGCAGTTCTTC.

CDR3 bases: TGCGCCAGCAGCCAATTTGACAGGGGGCTTACGAATGAGCAGTTCTTC. Its translation is CASSQFDRGLTNEQFF. The V gene is TRBV4-1, the J gene TRBJ2-1; 10 nucleotides line up with TRBD1. V was clipped by 2 bases and J by 7 bases; unmatched bases: 8. Germline CDR1 and CDR2: MGHRA and YSYEKL. The CDR3 extends over 16 amino acids.

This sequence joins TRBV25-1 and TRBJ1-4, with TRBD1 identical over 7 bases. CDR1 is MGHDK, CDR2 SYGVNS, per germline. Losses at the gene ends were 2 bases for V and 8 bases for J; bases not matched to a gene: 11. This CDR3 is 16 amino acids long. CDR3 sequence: CASSEPFTGEYEKLFF. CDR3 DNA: TGTGCCAGCAGTGAACCCTTCACAGGGGAGTACGAAAAACTGTTTTTT.

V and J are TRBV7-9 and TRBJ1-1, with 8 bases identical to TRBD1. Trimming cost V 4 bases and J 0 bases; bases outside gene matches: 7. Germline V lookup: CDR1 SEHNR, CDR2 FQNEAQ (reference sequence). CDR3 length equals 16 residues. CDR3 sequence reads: CASSSGGGQVNTEAFF. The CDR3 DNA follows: TGTGCCAGCAGCTCTGGGGGGGGACAGGTGAACACTGAAGCTTTCTTT.

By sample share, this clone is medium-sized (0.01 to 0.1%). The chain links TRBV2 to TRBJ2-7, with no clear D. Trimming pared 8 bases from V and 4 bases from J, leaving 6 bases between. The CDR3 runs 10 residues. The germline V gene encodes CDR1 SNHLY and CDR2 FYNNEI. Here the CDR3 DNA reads TGTGCCAGCCTTTTTTACGAGCAGTACTTC. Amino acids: CASLFYEQYF.

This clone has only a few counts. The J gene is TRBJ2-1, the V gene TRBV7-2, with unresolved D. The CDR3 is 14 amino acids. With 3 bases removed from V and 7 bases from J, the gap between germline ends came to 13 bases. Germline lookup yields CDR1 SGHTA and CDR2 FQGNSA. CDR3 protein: CASSLSQLRNEQFF. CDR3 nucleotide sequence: TGTGCCAGCAGCTTGAGCCAACTGAGGAATGAGCAGTTCTTC.

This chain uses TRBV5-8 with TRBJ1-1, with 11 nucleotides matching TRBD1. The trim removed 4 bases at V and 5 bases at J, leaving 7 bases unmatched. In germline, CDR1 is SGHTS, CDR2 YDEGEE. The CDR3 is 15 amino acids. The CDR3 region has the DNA TGTGCCAGCAGCCCAGGGACAGGGGGAGGGACTGAAGCTTTCTTT. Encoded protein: CASSPGTGGGTEAFF.

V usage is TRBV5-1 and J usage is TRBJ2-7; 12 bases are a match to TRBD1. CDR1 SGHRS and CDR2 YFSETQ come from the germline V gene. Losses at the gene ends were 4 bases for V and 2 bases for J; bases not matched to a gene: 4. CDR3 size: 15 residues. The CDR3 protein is CASSLGQGATYEQYF. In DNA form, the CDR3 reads TGCGCCAGCAGCCTGGGACAGGGGGCTACCTACGAGCAGTACTTC.

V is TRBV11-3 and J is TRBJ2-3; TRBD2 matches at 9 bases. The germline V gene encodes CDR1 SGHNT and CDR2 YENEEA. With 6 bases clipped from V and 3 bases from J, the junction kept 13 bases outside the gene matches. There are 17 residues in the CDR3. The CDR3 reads CASSRPTAGGDTDTQYF. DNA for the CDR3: TGTGCCAGCAGTCGCCCGACGGCGGGAGGGGATACAGATACGCAGTATTTT.

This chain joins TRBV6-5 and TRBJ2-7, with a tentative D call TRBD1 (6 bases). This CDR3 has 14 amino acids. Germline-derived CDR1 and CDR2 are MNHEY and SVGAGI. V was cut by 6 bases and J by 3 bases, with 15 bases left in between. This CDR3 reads CASSLYEQGYEQYF. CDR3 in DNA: TGTGCCAGCAGCCTATACGAACAGGGCTACGAGCAGTACTTC.

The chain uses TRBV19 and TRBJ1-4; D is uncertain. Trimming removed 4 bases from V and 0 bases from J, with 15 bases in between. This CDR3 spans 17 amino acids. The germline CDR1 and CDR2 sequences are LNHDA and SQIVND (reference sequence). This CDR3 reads CASSRRGLRATNEKLFF. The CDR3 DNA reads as TGTGCCAGTAGTAGGCGCGGGCTCCGGGCAACTAATGAAAAACTGTTTTTT. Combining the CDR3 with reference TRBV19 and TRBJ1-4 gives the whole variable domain DGGITQSPKYLFRKEGQNVTLSCEQNLNHDAMYWYRQDPGQGLRLIYYSQIVNDFQKGDIAEGYSVSREKKESFPLTVTSAQKNPTAFYLCASSRRGLRATNEKLFFGSGTQLSVL.

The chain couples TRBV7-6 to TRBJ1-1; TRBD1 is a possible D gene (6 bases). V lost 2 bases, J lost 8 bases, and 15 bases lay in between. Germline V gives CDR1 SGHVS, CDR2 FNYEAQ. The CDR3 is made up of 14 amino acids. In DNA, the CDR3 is TGTGCCAGCAGCTTAAAGTCAGGGGCAGCCGAAGCTTTCTTT. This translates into CASSLKSGAAEAFF.

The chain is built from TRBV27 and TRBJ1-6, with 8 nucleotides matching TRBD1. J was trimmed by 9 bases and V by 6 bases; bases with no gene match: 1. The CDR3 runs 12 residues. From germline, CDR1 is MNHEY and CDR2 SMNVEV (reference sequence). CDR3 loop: CASRTGVSPLHF. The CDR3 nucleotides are TGTGCCAGCAGGACAGGGGTTTCACCCCTCCACTTT.

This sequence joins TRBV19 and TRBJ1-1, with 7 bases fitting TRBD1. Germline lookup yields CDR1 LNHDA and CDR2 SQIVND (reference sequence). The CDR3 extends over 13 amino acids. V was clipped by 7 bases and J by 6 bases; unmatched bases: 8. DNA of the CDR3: TGTGCCAGTACCTCGACAGGGTGGGCTGAAGCTTTCTTT. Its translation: CASTSTGWAEAFF.

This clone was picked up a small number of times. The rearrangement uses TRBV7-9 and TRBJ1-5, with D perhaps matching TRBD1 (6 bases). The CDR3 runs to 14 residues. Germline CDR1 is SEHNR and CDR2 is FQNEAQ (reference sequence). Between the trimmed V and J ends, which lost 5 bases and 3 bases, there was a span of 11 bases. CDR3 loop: CASSQGQYNQPQHF. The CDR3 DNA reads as TGTGCCAGCAGCCAAGGACAGTACAATCAGCCCCAGCATTTT.

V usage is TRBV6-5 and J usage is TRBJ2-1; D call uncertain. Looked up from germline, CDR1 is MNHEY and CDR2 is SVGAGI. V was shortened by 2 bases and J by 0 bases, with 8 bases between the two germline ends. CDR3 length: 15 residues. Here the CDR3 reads CASSYSGSSYNEQFF. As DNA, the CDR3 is TGTGCCAGCAGTTACAGTGGCAGCTCCTACAATGAGCAGTTCTTC.

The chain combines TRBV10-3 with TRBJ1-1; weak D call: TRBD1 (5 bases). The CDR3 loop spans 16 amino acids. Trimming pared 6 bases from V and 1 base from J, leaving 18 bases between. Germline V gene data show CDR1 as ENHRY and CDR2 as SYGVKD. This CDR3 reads CAIRQGPVGPNTEAFF. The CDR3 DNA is TGTGCCATCAGGCAGGGTCCTGTGGGCCCGAACACTGAAGCTTTCTTT.

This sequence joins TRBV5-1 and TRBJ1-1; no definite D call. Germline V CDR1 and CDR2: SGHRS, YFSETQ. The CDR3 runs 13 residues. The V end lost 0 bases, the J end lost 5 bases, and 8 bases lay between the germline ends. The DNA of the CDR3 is TGCGCCAGCAGCTTGGCCAGTTGGACTGAAGCTTTCTTT. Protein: CASSLASWTEAFF.

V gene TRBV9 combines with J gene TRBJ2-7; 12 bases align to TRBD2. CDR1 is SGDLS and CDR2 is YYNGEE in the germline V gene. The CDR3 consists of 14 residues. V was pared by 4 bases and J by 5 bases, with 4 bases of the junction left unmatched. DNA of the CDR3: TGTGCCAGCAGCCCTAGCGGGAGGGATAACGAGCAGTACTTC. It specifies CASSPSGRDNEQYF.

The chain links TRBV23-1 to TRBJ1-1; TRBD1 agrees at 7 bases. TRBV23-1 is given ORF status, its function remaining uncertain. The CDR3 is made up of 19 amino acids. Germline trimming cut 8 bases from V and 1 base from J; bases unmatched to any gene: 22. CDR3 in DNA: TGCGCCAGCCTCTTACCTCGACAGGGCTCACCCCGGCAGAACACTGAAGCTTTCTTT. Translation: CASLLPRQGSPRQNTEAFF.